This T cell receptor (beta chain) was retrieved from a study of cytomegalovirus exposure and HLA in healthy donors. Looking at the study overall: Early on, a data release was issued that held approximately 92 million unique TCRs from HLA-typed donors.

PCR employed 60 Vbeta and 13 Jbeta primers. The data were produced by immunoSEQ multiplex PCR, yet TCRdb's version contains in-frame clones alone and is incomplete. The table includes fewer than 250,000 clones, 70% to 75% detected once. V was pared by 4 bases and J by 7 bases, with 17 bases between. Germline V CDR1 and CDR2: SGHDN, FVKESK. The CDR3 is 14 amino acids. About this clone: Its matching antigen is unknown.

General study findings and limits: Previously analyzed data showed that most TCR beta V segments were productive at a frequency of about 90% or about 30%. Despite most TCR sequences being rare, some public TCRs occurred in many donors.

Sequences were obtained from PBMCs. This sequence joins TRBV14 and TRBJ2-7; perhaps TRBD2 as D (6 bases). The source of this sequence is a woman aged 30 to 39 in good health and CMV-seropositive. CDR3 nucleotides: TGTGCCAGCAGCCGCGGACTACCTGGGCGTGAGCAGTACTTC. Its translation is CASSRGLPGREQYF.